This TCR beta chain stems from a study of control samples from healthy donors and cancer patients. TCRdb's copy holds only in-frame clones and misses some; the assay was immunoSEQ multiplex PCR. The sample lists around 100,000 clones; roughly 92% were seen once. V shed 6 bases and J shed 0 bases, with 14 bases lying between them. CDR1 and CDR2 (germline): SNHLY, FYNNEI. This CDR3 has 16 residues. Sequencing was performed on blood. This TCR was sampled from a human donor in good health. The donor label of this sample is uncertain. J is TRBJ1-4 and V is TRBV2, with D perhaps TRBD1 (5 bases). The CDR3 region is CASRRKGDPTNEKLFF. The CDR3 nucleotides read TGTGCCAGCAGGAGGAAAGGGGACCCAACTAATGAAAAACTGTTTTTT.